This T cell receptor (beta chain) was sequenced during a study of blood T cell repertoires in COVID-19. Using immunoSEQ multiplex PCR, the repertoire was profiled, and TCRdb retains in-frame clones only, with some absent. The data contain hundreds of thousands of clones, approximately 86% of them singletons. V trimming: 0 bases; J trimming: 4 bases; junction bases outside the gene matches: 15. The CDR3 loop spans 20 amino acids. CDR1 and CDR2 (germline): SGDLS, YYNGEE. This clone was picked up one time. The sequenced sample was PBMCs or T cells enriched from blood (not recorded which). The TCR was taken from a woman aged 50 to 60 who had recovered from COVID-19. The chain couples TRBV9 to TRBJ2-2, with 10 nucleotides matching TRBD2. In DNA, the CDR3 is TGTGCCAGCAGCGTAGTTGGTAGCGGGAGGATCATACCCCGCACCGGGGAGCTGTTTTTT. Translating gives CASSVVGSGRIIPRTGELFF. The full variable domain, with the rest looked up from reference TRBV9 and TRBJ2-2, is DSGVTQTPKHLITATGQRVTLRCSPRSGDLSVYWYQQSLDQGLQFLIQYYNGEERAKGNILERFSAQQFPDLHSELNLSSLELGDSALYFCASSVVGSGRIIPRTGELFFGEGSRLTVL.